This record concerns one T cell receptor beta chain sequence. Antigen specificity is unknown. The junction departs from germline at one end; a sequencing error may be responsible. The sample belongs to a study of blood T cells in healthy people across ages. Findings and caveats of the study: When set beside aged donors, long-lived donors presented more naive CD4+ cells and higher diversity.

This CDR3 comprises 14 residues. The V gene's germline CDR1 is MGHRA and CDR2 YSYEKL. Each sample used at least 6 million PBMCs. A J-beta primer mix and a sample-barcoded 5' primer were used in a second PCR of roughly 7 to 12 cycles. Every sample returned 3 million or more CDR3-containing paired-end reads. TCRdb recomputed calls from the 5' RACE reads with MiXCR, one row per CDR3 protein. The table lists 1,800,000 or so distinct CDR3 sequences, around 42% of them singletons, with 23% in the top ten. The sample comprised blood. The receptor was isolated from a human donor in good health. V is TRBV4-1 and J is TRBJ1-2; D is perhaps TRBD1 (6 bases). CDR3 DNA sequence: TGCACCAGCAGCCAACCCGGGGGCGTCTATGGCTACACCTTC. Its translation is CTSSQPGGVYGYTF.